What follows are 20 T cell receptor beta chains derived from one specimen sequenced in a study of cytomegalovirus exposure and HLA in healthy donors. TCRdb's table, derived via immunoSEQ multiplex PCR, lists solely in-frame clones and lacks some. The data hold 150,000 to 200,000 clones, with about 84% observed a single time. The sequenced sample consisted of PBMCs. The source is a woman under 30 in good health and CMV-seronegative.

This clone was observed once. This rearrangement joins TRBV9 to TRBJ1-1, with 9 nucleotides matching TRBD1. CDR1 and CDR2 (germline): SGDLS, YYNGEE. This CDR3 spans 15 amino acids. Germline trimming cut 0 bases from V and 5 bases from J; bases unmatched to any gene: 5. The CDR3 nucleotides are TGTGCCAGCAGCGTAGCGGGACAGGGTGGGACTGAAGCTTTCTTT. Its protein is CASSVAGQGGTEAFF.

V and J are TRBV2 and TRBJ1-1, with D possibly matching TRBD1 (5 bases). CDR3 length: 12 residues. The V end was cut by 8 bases, the J end by 1 base, with 8 bases between. CDR1 and CDR2 from the germline V gene are SNHLY and FYNNEI. In nucleotides, the CDR3 is TGTGCCAGCCTCACAGGGAACACTGAAGCTTTCTTT. Translated: CASLTGNTEAFF.

The chain has TRBV29-1 and TRBJ1-4, with 10 nucleotides matching TRBD1. Germline lookup yields CDR1 SQVTM and CDR2 ANQGSEA. The junction had 4 bases not matched to a gene; V was cut back by 6 bases and J by 6 bases. The length of the CDR3 is 13 residues. In DNA form, the CDR3 reads TGCAGCGTCCTGACAGGGGGCCATGAAAAACTGTTTTTT. Translating it yields CSVLTGGHEKLFF. The whole variable domain, filled in from reference TRBV29-1 and TRBJ1-4, reads SAVISQKPSRDICQRGTSLTIQCQVDSQVTMMFWYRQQPGQSLTLIATANQGSEATYESGFVIDKFPISRPNLTFSTLTVSNMSPEDSSIYLCSVLTGGHEKLFFGSGTQLSVL.

The chain employs TRBV2 and TRBJ2-1, with 13 bases lining up with TRBD2. The germline gives CDR1 SNHLY, CDR2 FYNNEI. The length of the CDR3 is 16 residues. V lost 7 bases, J lost 15 bases, and 18 bases stayed unmatched. CDR3 bases: TGTGCCAGCATTTCCACGCCCGGACTAGCGGGGGCCGTCCCGTTCTTC. Its protein is CASISTPGLAGAVPFF. Full variable domain (outside the CDR3, taken from reference TRBV2 and TRBJ2-1): EPEVTQTPSHQVTQMGQEVILRCVPISNHLYFYWYRQILGQKVEFLVSFYNNEISEKSEIFDDQFSVERPDGSNFTLKIRSTKLEDSAMYFCASISTPGLAGAVPFFGPGTRLTVL.

V and J are TRBV5-4 and TRBJ1-2; TRBD1 matches 8 bases. The germline gives CDR1 SGHNT, CDR2 YYREEE (reference sequence). This CDR3 is built from 15 residues. Trimming removed 1 base from V and 4 bases from J; junction bases left unmatched: 6. The CDR3: CASSLKSGQGYGYTF. The DNA for the CDR3 is TGTGCCAGCAGCTTGAAAAGTGGACAGGGCTATGGCTACACCTTC.

The rearrangement joins TRBV7-9 to TRBJ1-1; a possible D gene is TRBD1 (5 bases). Trimming left V 5 bases short and J 5 bases short, with 12 bases between. The germline V gene encodes CDR1 SEHNR and CDR2 FQNEAQ (reference sequence). The CDR3 has 13 amino acids. In DNA, the CDR3 is TGTGCCAGCAGCCGTAACCAGGGTACTGAAGCTTTCTTT. Protein sequence: CASSRNQGTEAFF.

This chain links TRBV5-4 with TRBJ2-7, with 10 bases identical to TRBD2. This CDR3 comprises 18 residues. Germline CDR1 SGHNT, CDR2 YYREEE (reference sequence). V lost 1 base and J lost 4; bases outside the gene matches: 14. The CDR3 region has the DNA TGTGCCAGCAGCTTGTACCCCCTAGCGGGAGAGACAGTTTACGAGCAGTACTTC. Its translation is CASSLYPLAGETVYEQYF. Together with reference TRBV5-4 and TRBJ2-7, the CDR3 gives the full variable domain: ETGVTQSPTHLIKTRGQQVTLRCSSQSGHNTVSWYQQALGQGPQFIFQYYREEENGRGNFPPRFSGLQFPNYSSELNVNALELDDSALYLCASSLYPLAGETVYEQYFGPGTRLTVT.

The chain carries TRBV12-5 and TRBJ2-1, with 8 bases fitting TRBD2. The length of the CDR3 is 16 residues. With V trimmed by 7 bases and J by 9 bases, 17 bases remained unmatched. Germline-derived CDR1 and CDR2 are LGHNT and FRNRAP. CDR3 sequence reads: CASALRSGGLVSEQFF. The CDR3 nucleotides are TGTGCTAGTGCCCTAAGAAGTGGGGGACTAGTTAGTGAGCAGTTCTTC.

This clone was observed a single time. This chain links TRBV2 with TRBJ1-2, with D perhaps TRBD1 (6 bases). V lost 3 bases to trimming and J lost 4 bases, with 9 bases between them. CDR3 length: 13 amino acids. The germline CDR1 and CDR2 sequences are SNHLY and FYNNEI. The CDR3 loop is CASSEPGAYGYTF. The CDR3 DNA is TGTGCCAGCAGTGAGCCAGGGGCCTATGGCTACACCTTC.

The gene calls are TRBV2 and TRBJ1-1; a possible D gene is TRBD1 (6 bases). The CDR3 covers 12 residues. Germline V gene sequence: CDR1 SNHLY, CDR2 FYNNEI. Trimming removed 4 bases at V and 8 bases at J, with 11 bases between. CDR3 sequence reads: CASSAIGQEAFF. CDR3 nucleotide sequence: TGTGCCAGCAGTGCCATCGGACAGGAAGCTTTCTTT.

Notes on this clone: The junction departs from the called germline gene at one end, perhaps through a read error. The rearrangement links TRBV9 to TRBJ2-2, with 11 nucleotides matching TRBD2. The CDR3 runs 16 residues. Germline-derived CDR1 and CDR2 are SGDLS and YYNGEE. DNA of the CDR3: TGTGCCAGCAGTGTAGCGGGAGGGCCGAGGACCGGGGAGCTGTTTTTT. It specifies CASSVAGGPRTGELFF.

The chain carries TRBV7-8 and TRBJ2-1; no definite D call. V lost 5 bases and J 0 bases, leaving 11 bases between the germline ends. There are 15 residues in the CDR3. Germline CDR1 is SGHVS and CDR2 is FQNEAQ. The chain's CDR3 is CASSVGPFSYNEQFF. DNA for the CDR3: TGTGCCAGCAGCGTGGGCCCTTTCTCCTACAATGAGCAGTTCTTC.

The rearrangement joins TRBV10-1 to TRBJ2-7; D ambiguous. Trimming left V 0 bases short and J 6 bases short, with 12 bases between. This CDR3 comprises 14 residues. Per the germline V gene, CDR1 is WNHNN and CDR2 is SYGVQD (reference sequence). CDR3 in amino acids: CASSESGRPGEQYF. The CDR3 DNA sequence: TGCGCCAGCAGTGAGTCTGGCCGCCCTGGCGAGCAGTACTTC.

The rearrangement links TRBV11-2 to TRBJ2-3; D possibly corresponds to TRBD1 (5 bases). Germline CDR1 is SGHAT and CDR2 is FQNNGV. There are 15 residues in the CDR3. Trimming left V 5 bases short and J 2 bases short, with 14 bases between. In DNA form, the CDR3 reads TGTGCCAGCAGCCAGGGCAGCTGGCTCACAGATACGCAGTATTTT. It is translated as CASSQGSWLTDTQYF.

The J gene is TRBJ1-1, the V gene TRBV18; D unresolved. V dropped 6 bases and J dropped 2 bases, with 10 bases sitting between them. The CDR3 covers 13 residues. Germline V gene data show CDR1 as KGHSH and CDR2 as LQKENI. CDR3 DNA: TGTGCCAGCTCCTCTTCAGGAAACACTGAAGCTTTCTTT. Its translation: CASSSSGNTEAFF.

V gene TRBV4-1 combines with J gene TRBJ2-1, with 7 bases lining up with TRBD1. CDR1 is MGHRA and CDR2 is YSYEKL in the germline V gene. This CDR3 is built from 14 residues. The V gene end was trimmed by 0 bases and the J gene end by 8 bases; junction bases not matched to a gene: 4. The CDR3 here is CASSQERGGDEQFF. As DNA, the CDR3 is TGCGCCAGCAGCCAAGAAAGAGGGGGCGATGAGCAGTTCTTC.

This rearrangement joins TRBV9 to TRBJ1-3; D may be TRBD1 (6 bases). The CDR3 has 17 residues. Trimming took 0 bases from V and 4 from J, leaving 17 bases between them. CDR1 is SGDLS, CDR2 YYNGEE, per germline. The CDR3 DNA reads TGTGCCAGCAGCGTAGATCCAGGGGCCGGGATAGGAAACACCATATATTTT. Translation gives CASSVDPGAGIGNTIYF. Using reference TRBV9 and TRBJ1-3 for the parts outside the CDR3, the full variable domain is DSGVTQTPKHLITATGQRVTLRCSPRSGDLSVYWYQQSLDQGLQFLIQYYNGEERAKGNILERFSAQQFPDLHSELNLSSLELGDSALYFCASSVDPGAGIGNTIYFGEGSWLTVV.

Details on this clone: Other nucleotide sequences in the sample specify the same CDR3. The chain joins TRBV5-6 to TRBJ2-3; D is unclear. The CDR3 totals 13 residues. Per the germline V gene, CDR1 is SGHDT and CDR2 is YYEEEE. V lost 1 base to trimming and J lost 2 bases, with 5 bases between them. The CDR3 region has the DNA TGTGCCAGCAGCTTGTGGGCCACAGATACGCAGTATTTT. Protein: CASSLWATDTQYF.

The CDR3 loop reads CANSGGPGTGELFF. The CDR3 nucleotides read TGTGCCAACTCCGGGGGGCCGGGCACCGGGGAGCTGTTTTTT. The chain recombines TRBV2 with TRBJ2-2; D perhaps matches TRBD2 (7 bases). V lost 10 bases, J lost 4 bases, and 16 bases lay in between. CDR3 length: 14 residues. The germline V gene has CDR1 SNHLY and CDR2 FYNNEI. The full variable domain, its missing parts supplied by reference TRBV2 and TRBJ2-2, is EPEVTQTPSHQVTQMGQEVILRCVPISNHLYFYWYRQILGQKVEFLVSFYNNEISEKSEIFDDQFSVERPDGSNFTLKIRSTKLEDSAMYFCANSGGPGTGELFFGEGSRLTVL.

J is TRBJ2-6 and V is TRBV19; TRBD2 aligns across 7 bases. This CDR3 region has 15 residues. The trim removed 4 bases at V and 2 bases at J, leaving 2 bases unmatched. Germline V gene sequence: CDR1 LNHDA, CDR2 SQIVND (reference sequence). CDR3 in amino acids: CASSTGGTGANVLTF. In DNA, the CDR3 is TGTGCCAGTAGTACGGGAGGCACTGGGGCCAACGTCCTGACTTTC.